A selection of T cell receptor beta chains follows, all from one sample in a study of blood T cell repertoires in COVID-19. Profiled with immunoSEQ multiplex PCR; TCRdb holds only in-frame clones, not every one. The repertoire holds about 180,000 clones, roughly 90% seen once, with 0.95% to 1.5% in the top ten. Sequenced input: PBMCs or T cells enriched from blood (not recorded which). These receptors were collected from a human donor with acute COVID-19. The donor label of this sample is uncertain. Each CDR3 is given with its conserved first and last residue. D genes are given only for firm matches. Clone size, where shown, is once, few, many, or a class for clones that have expanded.

size: -; J: TRBJ2-6; length: 18; V: TRBV6-2/TRBV6-3; D: TRBD1; CDR3: CASSRKTGESSGANVLTF; DNA: TGTGCCAGCAGTCGGAAGACAGGGGAAAGCTCTGGGGCCAACGTCCTGACTTTC
size: -; J: TRBJ1-2; length: 14; V: TRBV30; D: -; CDR3: CACQSGNGIGGYTF; DNA: TGTGCCTGCCAATCCGGGAATGGTATTGGTGGCTACACCTTC
size: once; J: TRBJ1-2; length: 12; V: TRBV28; D: -; CDR3: CASSSVEDGYTF; DNA: TGTGCCAGCAGTTCGGTTGAGGATGGCTACACCTTC
size: once; J: TRBJ1-2; length: 19; V: TRBV4-2; D: -; CDR3: CASSQEPPVGGLIWDGYTF; DNA: TGTGCCAGCAGCCAAGAACCGCCCGTGGGGGGACTAATCTGGGATGGCTACACCTTC
size: -; J: TRBJ1-4; length: 16; V: TRBV5-1; D: TRBD1; CDR3: CASSQSRDRGYEKLFF; DNA: TGCGCCAGCAGCCAATCCCGGGACAGGGGGTACGAAAAACTGTTTTTT
size: -; J: TRBJ1-1; length: 9; V: TRBV5-4; D: -; CDR3: CASSYEAFF; DNA: TGTGCCAGCAGTTATGAAGCTTTCTTT
size: -; J: TRBJ1-6; length: 14; V: TRBV7-2; D: -; CDR3: CASSPSGSGSPLHF; DNA: TGTGCCAGCAGCCCGTCCGGGTCGGGTTCACCCCTCCACTTT
size: -; J: TRBJ2-5; length: 15; V: TRBV5-1; D: TRBD2; CDR3: CASSWGGGGRETQYF; DNA: TGCGCCAGCAGCTGGGGCGGCGGGGGAAGAGAGACCCAGTACTTC
size: -; J: TRBJ2-7; length: 15; V: TRBV14; D: -; CDR3: CASSQQRVRSYEQYF; DNA: TGTGCCAGCAGCCAGCAGCGGGTCCGCTCCTACGAGCAGTACTTC
size: -; J: TRBJ2-4; length: 14; V: TRBV3-1/TRBV3-2; D: -; CDR3: CASSQDITSNIQYF; DNA: TGTGCCAGCAGCCAGGACATAACTTCAAACATTCAGTACTTC
size: -; J: TRBJ2-1; length: 15; V: TRBV6-6; D: -; CDR3: CASSFPGAGYNEQFF; DNA: TGTGCCAGCAGTTTCCCAGGGGCTGGCTACAATGAGCAGTTCTTC
size: -; J: TRBJ2-1; length: 16; V: TRBV7-2; D: -; CDR3: CASSSYPLRAYNEQFF; DNA: TGTGCCAGCAGCTCGTATCCCTTACGCGCTTACAATGAGCAGTTCTTC
size: -; J: TRBJ2-3; length: 16; V: TRBV15; D: TRBD2; CDR3: CATSSLVGGGTDTQYF; DNA: TGTGCCACCAGTTCCCTGGTGGGGGGGGGTACAGATACGCAGTATTTT
size: -; J: TRBJ1-2; length: 15; V: TRBV4-1; D: TRBD1; CDR3: CASSQGTGVDYGYTF; DNA: TGCGCCAGCAGCCAGGGGACAGGGGTAGACTATGGCTACACCTTC
size: -; J: TRBJ2-5; length: 14; V: TRBV3-1/TRBV3-2; D: -; CDR3: CASSQGFSRETQYF; DNA: TGTGCCAGCAGCCAAGGGTTTTCCCGGGAGACCCAGTACTTC
size: -; J: TRBJ1-2; length: 13; V: TRBV5-4; D: -; CDR3: CASSLDSAYGYTF; DNA: TGTGCCAGCAGCTTGGACAGTGCCTATGGCTACACCTTC
size: few; J: TRBJ1-3; length: 16; V: TRBV2; D: -; CDR3: CASRTVVTGSGNTIYF; DNA: TGTGCCAGCAGAACTGTCGTCACGGGCTCTGGAAACACCATATATTTT
size: -; J: TRBJ2-1; length: 18; V: TRBV5-4; D: TRBD2; CDR3: CASSLEGLAGSSYNEQFF; DNA: TGTGCCAGCAGCTTGGAGGGTCTAGCGGGGAGCTCCTACAATGAGCAGTTCTTC
size: once; J: TRBJ1-3; length: 17; V: TRBV23-1; D: TRBD1; CDR3: CASSPRPQGVVGNTIYF; DNA: TGCGCCAGCAGTCCCCGCCCACAGGGGGTGGTTGGAAACACCATATATTTT
size: -; J: TRBJ2-1; length: 15; V: TRBV5-4; D: -; CDR3: CASSPRADSYNEQFF; DNA: TGTGCCAGCAGCCCGAGGGCAGACTCCTACAATGAGCAGTTCTTC
size: -; J: TRBJ2-1; length: 15; V: TRBV24-1; D: TRBD1; CDR3: CATSHSGQGWNEQFF; DNA: TGTGCCACCAGTCACTCGGGACAGGGGTGGAATGAGCAGTTCTTC
size: -; J: TRBJ1-5; length: 15; V: TRBV4-2; D: TRBD1; CDR3: CASSPSTGINQPQHF; DNA: TGTGCCAGCAGCCCATCGACAGGGATCAATCAGCCCCAGCATTTT
size: -; J: TRBJ2-5; length: 15; V: TRBV7-7; D: -; CDR3: CASSFAGSSRETQYF; DNA: TGTGCCAGCAGCTTCGCGGGCTCCTCGCGAGAGACCCAGTACTTC
size: -; J: TRBJ2-2; length: 15; V: TRBV18; D: TRBD1; CDR3: CASSPGTGGTGELFF; DNA: TGTGCCAGCTCACCCGGGACAGGTGGCACCGGGGAGCTGTTTTTT
size: -; J: TRBJ2-5; length: 12; V: TRBV2; D: -; CDR3: CASSDSGETQYF; DNA: TGTGCCAGCAGTGATTCGGGGGAGACCCAGTACTTC
size: -; J: TRBJ2-1; length: 13; V: TRBV12-3/TRBV12-4; D: TRBD2; CDR3: CASSLAGGDEQFF; DNA: TGTGCCAGCAGTCTAGCGGGGGGGGATGAGCAGTTCTTC
size: -; J: TRBJ2-7; length: 16; V: TRBV15; D: -; CDR3: CATSRDPPGAGDEQYF; DNA: TGTGCCACCAGCAGAGATCCGCCAGGGGCAGGCGACGAGCAGTACTTC
size: -; J: TRBJ1-1; length: 18; V: TRBV21-1; D: -; CDR3: CASSKEGTGEYLGTEAFF; DNA: TGTGCCAGCAGCAAAGAGGGGACAGGGGAGTATTTGGGCACTGAAGCTTTCTTT
size: once; J: TRBJ2-7; length: 13; V: TRBV3-1/TRBV3-2; D: TRBD2; CDR3: CASTGSREGEQYF; DNA: TGTGCCAGCACCGGGTCCCGGGAGGGCGAGCAGTACTTC
size: -; J: TRBJ1-1; length: 17; V: TRBV6-2/TRBV6-3; D: -; CDR3: CASSYPTGDGMNTEAFF; DNA: TGTGCCAGCAGTTACCCTACGGGGGATGGTATGAACACTGAAGCTTTCTTT
size: -; J: TRBJ2-1; length: 16; V: TRBV29-1; D: TRBD1; CDR3: CSVEMKRTGGRPNQFF; DNA: TGCAGCGTTGAAATGAAACGGACAGGGGGTCGCCCTAATCAGTTCTTC
size: -; J: TRBJ1-1; length: 13; V: TRBV6-5; D: -; CDR3: CASSYGRLTEAFF; DNA: TGTGCCAGCAGTTATGGCAGACTGACTGAAGCTTTCTTT
size: -; J: TRBJ2-4; length: 15; V: TRBV7-2; D: TRBD1; CDR3: CASSSYRGEGNIQYF; DNA: TGTGCCAGCAGCTCCTACAGGGGAGAGGGGAACATTCAGTACTTC
size: -; J: TRBJ2-5; length: 15; V: TRBV7-2; D: TRBD1; CDR3: CASSLTGTAQETQYF; DNA: TGTGCCAGCAGCCTAACCGGGACAGCGCAAGAGACCCAGTACTTC
size: -; J: TRBJ2-7; length: 11; V: TRBV12-3/TRBV12-4; D: -; CDR3: CASSFAYEQYF; DNA: TGTGCCAGCAGTTTCGCCTACGAGCAGTACTTC
size: -; J: TRBJ1-5; length: 12; V: TRBV10-1; D: -; CDR3: CASSESGQPQHF; DNA: TGCGCCAGCAGTGAGTCCGGTCAGCCCCAGCATTTT
size: -; J: TRBJ1-1; length: 13; V: TRBV12-5; D: -; CDR3: CASGGLWNTEAFF; DNA: TGTGCTAGTGGGGGACTTTGGAACACTGAAGCTTTCTTT
size: -; J: TRBJ1-2; length: 15; V: TRBV10-3; D: -; CDR3: CAISESQGILDGYTF; DNA: TGTGCCATCAGTGAGTCCCAGGGGATACTGGATGGCTACACCTTC
size: -; J: TRBJ2-5; length: 14; V: TRBV5-1; D: TRBD2; CDR3: CASSTGGSRETQYF; DNA: TGCGCCAGCAGTACGGGGGGGTCGAGGGAGACCCAGTACTTC
size: -; J: TRBJ2-3; length: 16; V: TRBV5-1; D: -; CDR3: CASSPSLPEATDTQYF; DNA: TGCGCCAGCAGCCCTAGCCTCCCCGAAGCCACAGATACGCAGTATTTT
size: -; J: TRBJ1-2; length: 14; V: TRBV2; D: TRBD1; CDR3: CASRQGAGIYGYTF; DNA: TGTGCCAGCAGGCAGGGGGCGGGTATCTATGGCTACACCTTC
size: -; J: TRBJ2-2; length: 13; V: TRBV3-1/TRBV3-2; D: -; CDR3: CASSQLRTGELFF; DNA: TGTGCCAGCAGCCAACTTAGAACCGGGGAGCTGTTTTTT
size: -; J: TRBJ2-7; length: 15; V: TRBV6-5; D: TRBD1; CDR3: CASSYSPGGSYEQYF; DNA: TGTGCCAGCAGTTACTCCCCAGGGGGCAGCTACGAGCAGTACTTC
size: -; J: TRBJ1-1; length: 16; V: TRBV7-3; D: TRBD1; CDR3: CASSSGYRGRNTEAFF; DNA: TGTGCCAGCAGCTCGGGGTACAGGGGCCGGAACACTGAAGCTTTCTTT
size: -; J: TRBJ2-7; length: 12; V: TRBV25-1; D: TRBD1; CDR3: CASMTGVYEQYF; DNA: TGTGCCAGCATGACAGGGGTCTACGAGCAGTACTTC
size: -; J: TRBJ1-4; length: 12; V: TRBV30; D: TRBD1; CDR3: CAWRNTGGKLFF; DNA: TGTGCCTGGAGGAACACAGGGGGAAAACTGTTTTTT
size: few; J: TRBJ1-4; length: 13; V: TRBV19; D: -; CDR3: CASSPATNEKLFF; DNA: TGTGCCAGTTCCCCCGCAACTAATGAAAAACTGTTTTTT